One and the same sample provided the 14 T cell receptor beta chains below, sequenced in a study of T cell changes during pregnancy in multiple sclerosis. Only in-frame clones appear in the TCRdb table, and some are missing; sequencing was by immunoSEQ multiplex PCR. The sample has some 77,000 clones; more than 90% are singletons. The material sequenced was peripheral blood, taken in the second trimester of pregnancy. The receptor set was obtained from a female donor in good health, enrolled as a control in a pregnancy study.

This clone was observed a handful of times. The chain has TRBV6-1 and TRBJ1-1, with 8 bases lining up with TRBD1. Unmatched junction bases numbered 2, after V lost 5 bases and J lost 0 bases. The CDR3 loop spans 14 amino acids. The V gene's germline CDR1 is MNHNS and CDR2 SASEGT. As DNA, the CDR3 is TGTGCCAGCAGTAGACAGGGGATGAACACTGAAGCTTTCTTT. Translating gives CASSRQGMNTEAFF.

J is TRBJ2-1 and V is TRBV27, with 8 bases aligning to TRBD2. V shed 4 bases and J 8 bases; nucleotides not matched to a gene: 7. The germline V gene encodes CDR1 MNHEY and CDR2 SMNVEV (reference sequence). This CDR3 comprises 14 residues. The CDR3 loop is CASSSWTSQDEQFF. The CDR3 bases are TGTGCCAGCAGTTCCTGGACTAGCCAGGATGAGCAGTTCTTC.

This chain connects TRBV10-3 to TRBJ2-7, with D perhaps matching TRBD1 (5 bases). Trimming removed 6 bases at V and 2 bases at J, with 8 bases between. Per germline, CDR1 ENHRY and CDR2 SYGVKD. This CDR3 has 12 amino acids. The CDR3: CAIRDSPYEQYF. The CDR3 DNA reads TGTGCCATCAGAGACAGTCCCTACGAGCAGTACTTC.

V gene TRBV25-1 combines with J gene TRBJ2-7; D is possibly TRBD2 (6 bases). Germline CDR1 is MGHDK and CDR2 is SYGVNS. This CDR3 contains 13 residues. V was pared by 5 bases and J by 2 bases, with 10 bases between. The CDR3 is CASSRGEAYEQYF. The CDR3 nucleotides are TGTGCCAGCAGTCGCGGGGAAGCCTACGAGCAGTACTTC.

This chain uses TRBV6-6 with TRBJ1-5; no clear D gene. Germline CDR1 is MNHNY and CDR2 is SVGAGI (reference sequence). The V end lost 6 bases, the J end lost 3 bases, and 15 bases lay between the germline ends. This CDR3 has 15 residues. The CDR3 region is CASSDSGSLNQPQHF. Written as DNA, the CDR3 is TGTGCCAGCAGCGACTCTGGAAGTCTCAATCAGCCCCAGCATTTT.

CDR3 sequence (DNA): TGTGCCAGCAGTGAACGCAGGCCCCTAACAGATACGCAGTATTTT. Protein: CASSERRPLTDTQYF. The V and J genes are TRBV2 and TRBJ2-3; D remains ambiguous. The V end was cut by 2 bases, the J end by 3 bases, with 12 bases between. Per the germline V gene, CDR1 is SNHLY and CDR2 is FYNNEI. The CDR3 totals 15 residues. Combining the CDR3 with reference TRBV2 and TRBJ2-3 gives the whole variable domain EPEVTQTPSHQVTQMGQEVILRCVPISNHLYFYWYRQILGQKVEFLVSFYNNEISEKSEIFDDQFSVERPDGSNFTLKIRSTKLEDSAMYFCASSERRPLTDTQYFGPGTRLTVL.

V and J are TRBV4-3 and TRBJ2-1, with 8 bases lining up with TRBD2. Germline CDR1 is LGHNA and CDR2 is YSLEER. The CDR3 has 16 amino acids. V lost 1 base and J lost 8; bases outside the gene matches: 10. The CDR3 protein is CASSQGDGGASDEQFF. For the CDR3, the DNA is TGCGCCAGCAGCCAAGGAGACGGGGGGGCATCGGATGAGCAGTTCTTC.

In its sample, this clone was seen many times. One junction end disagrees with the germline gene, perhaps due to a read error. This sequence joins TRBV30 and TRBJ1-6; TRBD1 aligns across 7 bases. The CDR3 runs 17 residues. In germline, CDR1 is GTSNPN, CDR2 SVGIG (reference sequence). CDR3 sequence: CAWSGGIGGGYNLPLHF. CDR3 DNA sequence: TGTGCCTGGAGTGGCGGGATAGGGGGCGGCTATAATTTACCCCTCCACTTT.

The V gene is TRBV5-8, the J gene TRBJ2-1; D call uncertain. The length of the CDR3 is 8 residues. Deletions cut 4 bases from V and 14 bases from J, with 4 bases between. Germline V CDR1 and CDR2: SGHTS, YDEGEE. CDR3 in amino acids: CASSREFF. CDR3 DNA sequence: TGTGCCAGCAGCCGGGAGTTCTTC.

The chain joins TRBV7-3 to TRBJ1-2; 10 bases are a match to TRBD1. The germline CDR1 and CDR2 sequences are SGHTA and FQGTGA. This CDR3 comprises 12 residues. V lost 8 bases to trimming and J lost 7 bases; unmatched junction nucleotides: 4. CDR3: CASGTGVGGYTF. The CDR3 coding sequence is TGTGCCAGCGGGACAGGGGTTGGTGGCTACACCTTC.

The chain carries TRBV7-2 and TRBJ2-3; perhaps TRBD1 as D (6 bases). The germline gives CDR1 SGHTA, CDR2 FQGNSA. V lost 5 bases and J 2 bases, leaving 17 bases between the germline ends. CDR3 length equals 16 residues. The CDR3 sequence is CASSTRRGGDTDTQYF. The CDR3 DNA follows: TGTGCCAGCAGCACGAGGAGAGGGGGAGACACAGATACGCAGTATTTT.

The CDR3 protein is CASSGVPSLPNRGRTEAFF. In DNA form, the CDR3 reads TGTGCCAGCAGCGGCGTACCCTCCTTGCCGAACAGGGGGCGGACTGAAGCTTTCTTT. The chain joins TRBV9 to TRBJ1-1, with 9 bases aligning to TRBD1. CDR1 and CDR2 from the germline V gene are SGDLS and YYNGEE. The CDR3 has 19 amino acids. The V segment lost 3 bases and the J segment 5 bases; nucleotides outside the gene matches: 20.

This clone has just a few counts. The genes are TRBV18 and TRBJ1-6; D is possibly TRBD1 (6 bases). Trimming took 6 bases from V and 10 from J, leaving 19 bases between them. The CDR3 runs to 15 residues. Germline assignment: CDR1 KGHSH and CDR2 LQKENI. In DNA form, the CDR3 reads TGTGCCAGCTCCCGGGAGGGGACACCAGGGTCACCCCTCCACTTT. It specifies CASSREGTPGSPLHF.

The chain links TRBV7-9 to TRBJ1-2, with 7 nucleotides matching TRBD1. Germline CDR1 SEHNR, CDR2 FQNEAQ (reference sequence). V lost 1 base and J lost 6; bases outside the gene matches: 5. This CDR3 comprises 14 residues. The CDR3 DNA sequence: TGTGCCAGCAGCTTAGTCCTCCAGGGGGATGGCTACACCTTC. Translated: CASSLVLQGDGYTF.